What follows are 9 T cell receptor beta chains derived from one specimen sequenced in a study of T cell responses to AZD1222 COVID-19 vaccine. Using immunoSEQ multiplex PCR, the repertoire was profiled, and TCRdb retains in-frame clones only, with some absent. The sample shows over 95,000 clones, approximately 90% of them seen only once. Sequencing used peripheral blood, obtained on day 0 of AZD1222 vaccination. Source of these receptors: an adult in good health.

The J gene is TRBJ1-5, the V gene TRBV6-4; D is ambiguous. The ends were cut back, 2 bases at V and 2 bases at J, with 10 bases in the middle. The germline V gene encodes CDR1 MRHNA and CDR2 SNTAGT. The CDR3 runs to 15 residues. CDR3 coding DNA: TGTGCCAGCAGTGACGAGGAGGGTGGCAATCAGCCCCAGCATTTT. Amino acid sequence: CASSDEEGGNQPQHF.

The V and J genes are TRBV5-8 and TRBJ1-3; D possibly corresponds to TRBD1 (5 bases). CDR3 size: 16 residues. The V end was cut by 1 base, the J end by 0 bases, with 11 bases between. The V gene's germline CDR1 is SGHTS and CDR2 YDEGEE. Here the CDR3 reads CASSLSGPISGNTIYF. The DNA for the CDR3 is TGTGCCAGCAGCTTGTCGGGACCGATCTCTGGAAACACCATATATTTT.

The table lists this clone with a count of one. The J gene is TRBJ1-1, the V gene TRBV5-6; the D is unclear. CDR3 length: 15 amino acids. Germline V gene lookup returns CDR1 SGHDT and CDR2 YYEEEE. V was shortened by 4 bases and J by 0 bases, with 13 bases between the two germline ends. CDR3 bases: TGTGCCAGCAGCCCCCTGACACGGATGAACACTGAAGCTTTCTTT. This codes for CASSPLTRMNTEAFF.

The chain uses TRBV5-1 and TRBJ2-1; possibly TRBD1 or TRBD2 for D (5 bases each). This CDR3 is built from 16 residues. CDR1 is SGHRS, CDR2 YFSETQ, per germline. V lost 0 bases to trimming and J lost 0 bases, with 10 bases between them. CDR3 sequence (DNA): TGCGCCAGCAGCTTGGCCCAGGGACGCTCCTACAATGAGCAGTTCTTC. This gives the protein CASSLAQGRSYNEQFF. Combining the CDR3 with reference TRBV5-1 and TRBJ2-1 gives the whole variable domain KAGVTQTPRYLIKTRGQQVTLSCSPISGHRSVSWYQQTPGQGLQFLFEYFSETQRNKGNFPGRFSGRQFSNSRSEMNVSTLELGDSALYLCASSLAQGRSYNEQFFGPGTRLTVL.

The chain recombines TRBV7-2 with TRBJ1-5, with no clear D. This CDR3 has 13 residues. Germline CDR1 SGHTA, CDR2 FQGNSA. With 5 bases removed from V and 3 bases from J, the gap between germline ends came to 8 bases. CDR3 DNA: TGTGCCAGCAGCAATTTCTTCAATCAGCCCCAGCATTTT. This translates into CASSNFFNQPQHF. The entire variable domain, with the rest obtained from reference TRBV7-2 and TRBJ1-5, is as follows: GAGVSQSPSNKVTEKGKDVELRCDPISGHTALYWYRQSLGQGLEFLIYFQGNSAPDKSGLPSDRFSAERTGGSVSTLTIQRTQQEDSAVYLCASSNFFNQPQHFGDGTRLSIL.

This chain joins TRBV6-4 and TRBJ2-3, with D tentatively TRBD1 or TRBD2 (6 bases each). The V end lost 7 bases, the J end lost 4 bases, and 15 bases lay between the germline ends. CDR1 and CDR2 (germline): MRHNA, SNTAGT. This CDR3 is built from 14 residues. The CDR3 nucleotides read TGTGCCAGCAAGGGGGGACTTTGGGCAGATACGCAGTATTTT. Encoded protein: CASKGGLWADTQYF.

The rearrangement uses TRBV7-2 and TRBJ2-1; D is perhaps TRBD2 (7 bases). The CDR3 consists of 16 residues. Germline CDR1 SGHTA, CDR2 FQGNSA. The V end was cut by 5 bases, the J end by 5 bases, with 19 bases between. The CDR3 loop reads CASSRYGGGGDNEQFF. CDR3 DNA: TGTGCCAGCAGCCGTTATGGCGGAGGGGGGGACAATGAGCAGTTCTTC. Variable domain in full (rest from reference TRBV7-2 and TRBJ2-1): GAGVSQSPSNKVTEKGKDVELRCDPISGHTALYWYRQSLGQGLEFLIYFQGNSAPDKSGLPSDRFSAERTGGSVSTLTIQRTQQEDSAVYLCASSRYGGGGDNEQFFGPGTRLTVL.

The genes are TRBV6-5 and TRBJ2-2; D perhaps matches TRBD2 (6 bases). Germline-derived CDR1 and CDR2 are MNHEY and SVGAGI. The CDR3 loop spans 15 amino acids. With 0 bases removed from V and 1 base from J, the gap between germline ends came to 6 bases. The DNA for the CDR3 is TGTGCCAGCAGTTACTCGGGACTGAACACCGGGGAGCTGTTTTTT. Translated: CASSYSGLNTGELFF.

The CDR3 nucleotides are TGTGCCAGCAGCCAAGCCGTCGGGGGAAAGAACACTGAAGCTTTCTTT. This sequence encodes CASSQAVGGKNTEAFF. The rearrangement uses TRBV4-2 and TRBJ1-1, with D perhaps matching TRBD1 (5 bases). The germline V gene encodes CDR1 LGHNA and CDR2 YNFKEQ. The CDR3 totals 16 residues. With 1 base removed from V and 1 base from J, the gap between germline ends came to 13 bases.